The 25 T cell receptor beta chains in this list originate from one sample, sequenced in a study of cytomegalovirus exposure and HLA in healthy donors. Primers: 60 Vbeta forward and 13 Jbeta reverse. The method was immunoSEQ multiplex PCR; TCRdb's version includes in-frame clones alone and lacks a portion of them. Of about 99,000 clones listed, 76% are singletons. Sequencing was performed on PBMCs. The receptors were gathered from a woman aged 18-35 years in good health and CMV-seropositive.

The chain joins TRBV2 to TRBJ2-1; 12 nucleotides match TRBD2. The CDR3 is made up of 13 amino acids. The ends lost 9 bases at V and 7 bases at J; junction bases unmatched: 4. Germline CDR1 SNHLY, CDR2 FYNNEI. The DNA for the CDR3 is TGTGCCAGAAAGCTAGCGGGAGGGAATGAGCAGTTCTTC. Residues: CARKLAGGNEQFF.

This chain links TRBV5-1 with TRBJ1-4; D possibly corresponds to TRBD1 (5 bases). The germline gives CDR1 SGHRS, CDR2 YFSETQ. The V end lost 5 bases, the J end lost 8 bases, and 13 bases lay between the germline ends. The CDR3 consists of 13 residues. The CDR3 spells CASRVDIGEKLFF. DNA of the CDR3: TGCGCCAGCAGAGTGGACATAGGGGAAAAACTGTTTTTT.

The rearrangement links TRBV9 to TRBJ2-1, with 8 positions matching TRBD2. The germline V gene has CDR1 SGDLS and CDR2 YYNGEE. V lost 0 bases, J lost 7 bases, and 6 bases stayed unmatched. The CDR3 has 15 residues. The CDR3 coding sequence is TGTGCCAGCAGCGTAGAGGCAAGCGGGAGTAATGAGCAGTTCTTC. Translation: CASSVEASGSNEQFF.

This chain connects TRBV28 to TRBJ2-7, with 9 nucleotides matching TRBD1. The CDR3 has 15 residues. J gave up 3 bases and V 5 bases, and 8 bases lay outside the gene matches. The V gene's germline CDR1 is MDHEN and CDR2 SYDVKM. The CDR3 protein is CASSPRTGAGYEQYF. The CDR3 coding sequence is TGTGCCAGCAGTCCCCGGACAGGGGCAGGCTACGAGCAGTACTTC. The entire variable domain, with the rest obtained from reference TRBV28 and TRBJ2-7, is as follows: DVKVTQSSRYLVKRTGEKVFLECVQDMDHENMFWYRQDPGLGLRLIYFSYDVKMKEKGDIPEGYSVSREKKERFSLILESASTNQTSMYLCASSPRTGAGYEQYFGPGTRLTVT.

The gene calls are TRBV14 and TRBJ2-7, with 11 bases identical to TRBD2. V dropped 5 bases and J dropped 4; count of bases not matched to a gene: 7. The CDR3 spans 15 residues. The germline V gene has CDR1 SGHDN and CDR2 FVKESK. CDR3 DNA: TGTGCCAGCAGCAAACTAGCGGGAGTTACGTACGAGCAGTACTTC. Translated: CASSKLAGVTYEQYF.

This clone was counted only a few times. The V call is TRBV4-1, the J call TRBJ2-2; TRBD2 aligns across 8 bases. V gave up 0 bases and J gave up 4 bases; unmatched junction bases: 7. The CDR3 loop spans 17 amino acids. Germline V gene lookup returns CDR1 MGHRA and CDR2 YSYEKL. In DNA, the CDR3 is TGCGCCAGCAGCCAAGAGGCCAGCGGGAGTCTCACCGGGGAGCTGTTTTTT. Translated, it gives CASSQEASGSLTGELFF.

This clone has a single count. The J gene is TRBJ2-7, the V gene TRBV7-8; TRBD1 might be the D (6 bases). In germline, CDR1 is SGHVS, CDR2 FQNEAQ. The CDR3 spans 15 residues. With 5 bases removed from V and 3 bases from J, the gap between germline ends came to 17 bases. CDR3 in amino acids: CASSPEFGTLYEQYF. The CDR3 region has the DNA TGTGCCAGCAGCCCAGAATTTGGGACACTCTACGAGCAGTACTTC.

This clone was picked up a small number of times. The chain combines TRBV18 with TRBJ1-3; 7 bases fit TRBD1. Trimming at V came to 3 bases and at J to 0 bases, leaving 2 bases not matched to a gene. The CDR3 is 15 amino acids. Germline-derived CDR1 and CDR2 are KGHSH and LQKENI. Here the CDR3 DNA reads TGTGCCAGCTCACCGGGACAGAACTCTGGAAACACCATATATTTT. The encoded protein is CASSPGQNSGNTIYF. The full variable domain, in which reference TRBV18 and TRBJ1-3 provide the parts outside the CDR3, is NAGVMQNPRHLVRRRGQEARLRCSPMKGHSHVYWYRQLPEEGLKFMVYLQKENIIDESGMPKERFSAEFPKEGPSILRIQQVVRGDSAAYFCASSPGQNSGNTIYFGEGSWLTVV.

This chain connects TRBV6-1 to TRBJ2-3; a weak D match, TRBD1 (6 bases). CDR1 and CDR2 from the germline V gene are MNHNS and SASEGT. V dropped 10 bases and J dropped 2 bases, with 19 bases sitting between them. The CDR3 consists of 15 residues. CDR3 bases: TGTGCCACCTCTACAGGGAAACTAGTCACAGATACGCAGTATTTT. Its protein product is CATSTGKLVTDTQYF.

V usage is TRBV6-1 and J usage is TRBJ2-7, with D tentatively TRBD1 (6 bases). Trimming pared 4 bases from V and 0 bases from J, leaving 10 bases between. Germline V gene sequence: CDR1 MNHNS, CDR2 SASEGT. The CDR3 sequence is 14 residues long. CDR3 region: CASSGGGSSYEQYF. CDR3 DNA sequence: TGTGCCAGCAGTGGAGGGGGAAGCTCCTACGAGCAGTACTTC.

This chain joins TRBV6-5 and TRBJ1-1; D unclear. The CDR3 is 16 amino acids. The V gene's germline CDR1 is MNHEY and CDR2 SVGAGI. V gave up 0 bases and J gave up 5 bases, with 16 bases separating them. The chain's CDR3 is CASSYSAGLSRTEAFF. CDR3 bases: TGTGCCAGCAGTTACTCCGCAGGCCTTTCTCGGACTGAAGCTTTCTTT.

This clone was counted a few times. The chain is built from TRBV28 and TRBJ2-7, with D uncertain. V lost 3 bases to trimming and J lost 4 bases, with 10 bases between them. Germline V CDR1 and CDR2: MDHEN, SYDVKM. This CDR3 spans 13 amino acids. CDR3 nucleotides: TGTGCCAGCAGTTTTTCCAACACATACGAGCAGTACTTC. Residues: CASSFSNTYEQYF. The entire variable domain, with the rest obtained from reference TRBV28 and TRBJ2-7, is as follows: DVKVTQSSRYLVKRTGEKVFLECVQDMDHENMFWYRQDPGLGLRLIYFSYDVKMKEKGDIPEGYSVSREKKERFSLILESASTNQTSMYLCASSFSNTYEQYFGPGTRLTVT.

This chain links TRBV5-1 with TRBJ2-1, with a weak D call TRBD1 (5 bases). The V end lost 4 bases, the J end lost 8 bases, and 19 bases lay between the germline ends. The length of the CDR3 is 15 residues. Germline assignment: CDR1 SGHRS and CDR2 YFSETQ. The CDR3, as DNA: TGCGCCAGCAGCGCAGGGAATTTCCAGGTGGATGAGCAGTTCTTC. It translates to CASSAGNFQVDEQFF.

This clone was picked up a small number of times. The chain combines TRBV7-8 with TRBJ2-5; TRBD1 might be the D (5 bases). The CDR3 consists of 13 residues. V was clipped by 2 bases and J by 5 bases, with 9 bases between them. Looked up from germline, CDR1 is SGHVS and CDR2 is FQNEAQ. Here the CDR3 DNA reads TGTGCCAGCAGCTTAAGGGGTGGCGAGACCCAGTACTTC. The encoded protein is CASSLRGGETQYF.

The V gene is TRBV7-6, the J gene TRBJ1-2, with 12 bases matching TRBD1. Germline-derived CDR1 and CDR2 are SGHVS and FNYEAQ. CDR3 length: 14 amino acids. J gave up 6 bases and V 5 bases, and 4 bases lay outside the gene matches. The CDR3 DNA sequence: TGTGCCAGCAGCCTCGGGACAGGGGGCCATGGCTACACCTTC. The encoded protein is CASSLGTGGHGYTF.

There are a few counts of this clone. The V call is TRBV5-1, the J call TRBJ2-7, with a tentative D call TRBD2 (6 bases). There are 15 residues in the CDR3. Trimming took 4 bases from V and 4 from J, leaving 18 bases between them. Germline V gene data show CDR1 as SGHRS and CDR2 as YFSETQ. The CDR3 here is CASSQTSSASYEQYF. CDR3 nucleotide sequence: TGCGCCAGCAGCCAAACTAGCTCCGCGTCGTACGAGCAGTACTTC. The variable domain in full, completed from reference TRBV5-1 and TRBJ2-7, reads KAGVTQTPRYLIKTRGQQVTLSCSPISGHRSVSWYQQTPGQGLQFLFEYFSETQRNKGNFPGRFSGRQFSNSRSEMNVSTLELGDSALYLCASSQTSSASYEQYFGPGTRLTVT.

The chain employs TRBV28 and TRBJ2-1, with TRBD2 matching 8 bases. Germline-derived CDR1 and CDR2 are MDHEN and SYDVKM. V was pared by 2 bases and J by 9 bases, with 6 bases of the junction left unmatched. The CDR3 length is 14 residues. In nucleotides, the CDR3 is TGTGCCAGCAGTTTACGAGGACTAGCAAGTGAGCAGTTCTTC. Protein sequence: CASSLRGLASEQFF. Full variable domain (outside the CDR3, taken from reference TRBV28 and TRBJ2-1): DVKVTQSSRYLVKRTGEKVFLECVQDMDHENMFWYRQDPGLGLRLIYFSYDVKMKEKGDIPEGYSVSREKKERFSLILESASTNQTSMYLCASSLRGLASEQFFGPGTRLTVL.

The V and J genes are TRBV5-6 and TRBJ2-3, with D perhaps matching TRBD1 (6 bases). Per the germline V gene, CDR1 is SGHDT and CDR2 is YYEEEE. The CDR3 spans 16 residues. Trimming cost V 0 bases and J 4 bases, with 15 bases left between them. CDR3 DNA sequence: TGTGCCAGCAGCTTGGCAATGGTGGGGGCTGCAGATACGCAGTATTTT. Translation gives CASSLAMVGAADTQYF.

The gene calls are TRBV7-8 and TRBJ2-7; weak D call: TRBD2 (6 bases). CDR1 is SGHVS and CDR2 is FQNEAQ in the germline V gene. Trimming left V 0 bases short and J 4 bases short, with 10 bases between. The CDR3 has 14 amino acids. CDR3: CASSLAGGRYEQYF. The CDR3 coding sequence is TGTGCCAGCAGCTTAGCGGGAGGTCGGTACGAGCAGTACTTC.

In its sample, this clone was seen a few times. V gene TRBV7-3 combines with J gene TRBJ2-1; the D is unclear. V lost 3 bases and J lost 4, with 13 bases in between. The CDR3 spans 15 residues. Germline V lookup: CDR1 SGHTA, CDR2 FQGTGA. CDR3 coding DNA: TGTGCCAGCAGCTTGTTCCGTTCCCCTTACAATGAGCAGTTCTTC. Its protein product is CASSLFRSPYNEQFF.

The rearrangement uses TRBV19 and TRBJ1-2, with D possibly being TRBD1 (5 bases). In germline, CDR1 is LNHDA, CDR2 SQIVND (reference sequence). The CDR3 runs 11 residues. V lost 5 bases and J lost 6, with 7 bases in between. CDR3 DNA sequence: TGTGCCAGTAGTCCAGGGCATGGCTACACCTTC. Translation gives CASSPGHGYTF.

Remarks on this clone: The sample holds other DNA sequences that translate to the same CDR3. The chain employs TRBV2 and TRBJ2-7, with 15 bases identical to TRBD2. V lost 6 bases, J lost 6 bases, and 0 bases stayed unmatched. Germline V gives CDR1 SNHLY, CDR2 FYNNEI. CDR3 length: 13 amino acids. The CDR3 protein is CASRGLAGGEQYF. DNA for the CDR3: TGTGCCAGCAGGGGACTAGCGGGAGGCGAGCAGTACTTC.

The genes are TRBV9 and TRBJ2-4, with 9 positions matching TRBD2. V was pared by 4 bases and J by 9 bases, with 11 bases of the junction left unmatched. Germline assignment: CDR1 SGDLS and CDR2 YYNGEE. There are 15 residues in the CDR3. Here the CDR3 reads CASSPQVAGAAIQYF. CDR3 DNA: TGTGCCAGCAGCCCCCAGGTAGCGGGAGCGGCCATTCAGTACTTC.

The chain couples TRBV4-1 to TRBJ2-3; perhaps TRBD2 as D (6 bases). The V end was cut by 0 bases, the J end by 1 base, with 14 bases between. Germline-derived CDR1 and CDR2 are MGHRA and YSYEKL. The CDR3 contains 17 residues. The CDR3 nucleotides read TGCGCCAGCAGCCAAGATCTATTCGCTAGCGGCACAGATACGCAGTATTTT. Protein product: CASSQDLFASGTDTQYF.

This clone has a handful of counts. The V gene is TRBV5-5, the J gene TRBJ2-2; 7 bases line up with TRBD1. This CDR3 has 15 amino acids. The V gene's germline CDR1 is SGHKS and CDR2 YYEKEE (reference sequence). V shed 4 bases and J 6 bases; nucleotides not matched to a gene: 9. The CDR3 reads CASSITGVVAGELFF. The CDR3 bases are TGTGCCAGCAGCATTACAGGGGTGGTGGCCGGGGAGCTGTTTTTT.